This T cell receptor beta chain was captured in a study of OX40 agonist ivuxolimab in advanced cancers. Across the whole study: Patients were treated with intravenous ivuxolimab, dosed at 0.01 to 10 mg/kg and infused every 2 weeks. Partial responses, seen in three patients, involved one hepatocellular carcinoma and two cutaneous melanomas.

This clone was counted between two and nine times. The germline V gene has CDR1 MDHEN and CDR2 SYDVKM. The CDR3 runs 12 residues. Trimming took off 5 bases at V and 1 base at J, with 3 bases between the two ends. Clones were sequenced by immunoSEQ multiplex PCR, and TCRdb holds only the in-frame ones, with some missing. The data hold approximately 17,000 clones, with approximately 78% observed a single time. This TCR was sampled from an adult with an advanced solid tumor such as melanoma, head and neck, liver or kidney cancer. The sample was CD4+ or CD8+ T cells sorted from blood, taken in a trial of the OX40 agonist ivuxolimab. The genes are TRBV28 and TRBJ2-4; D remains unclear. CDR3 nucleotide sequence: TGTGCCAGCAGTCGTGCCAAAAACATTCAGTACTTC. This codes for CASSRAKNIQYF.